What follows are 14 T cell receptor beta chains derived from one specimen sequenced in a study of early T cells in non-severe SARS-CoV-2 infection. TCRdb independently ran MiXCR on the 5' RACE reads; one entry per CDR3 protein. This sample has tens of thousands of distinct CDR3 sequences, with approximately 9.2% found just once. The specimen comprised whole blood, sampled at baseline. The source of these receptors is an adult who was a healthcare worker with PCR-confirmed SARS-CoV-2 infection or an uninfected control (not recorded which).

V usage is TRBV5-4 and J usage is TRBJ2-1; 9 bases match TRBD2. Trimming took 4 bases from V and 5 from J; bases not matched to a gene: 7. The CDR3 sequence is 15 residues long. Germline values: CDR1 SGHNT, CDR2 YYREEE (reference sequence). This CDR3 reads CASSRTSAKNNEQFF. The CDR3 DNA reads as TGTGCCAGCAGCCGGACTAGCGCAAAGAACAATGAGCAGTTCTTC.

The J gene is TRBJ2-1, the V gene TRBV20-1, with TRBD2 matching 9 bases. Germline V lookup: CDR1 DFQATT, CDR2 SNEGSKA (reference sequence). V was pared by 0 bases and J by 6 bases, with 12 bases of the junction left unmatched. CDR3 length equals 17 residues. The CDR3 loop is CSARDNLAGSMGNEQFF. CDR3 bases: TGCAGTGCTAGAGATAACCTAGCGGGATCAATGGGCAATGAGCAGTTCTTC.

V gene TRBV7-9 combines with J gene TRBJ1-2; possible D gene TRBD1, 5 bases. Germline V lookup: CDR1 SEHNR, CDR2 FQNEAQ (reference sequence). The CDR3 runs 12 residues. Deletions cut 5 bases from V and 8 bases from J, with 12 bases between. The CDR3 nucleotides read TGTGCCAGCAGCGCAGACAGCGGCGGCTACACCTTC. Amino acid sequence: CASSADSGGYTF.

Here the CDR3 reads CASSEQDREKLFF. The CDR3 nucleotides read TGTGCCAGCAGTGAACAGGACAGGGAAAAACTGTTTTTT. The rearrangement joins TRBV2 to TRBJ1-4; 7 nucleotides line up with TRBD1. Germline lookup yields CDR1 SNHLY and CDR2 FYNNEI. The CDR3 is made up of 13 amino acids. V lost 2 bases to trimming and J lost 8 bases; unmatched junction nucleotides: 2.

This clonotype was recorded many times. The chain carries TRBV7-2 and TRBJ2-7; either TRBD1 or TRBD2 may supply D (6 bases each). Germline assignment: CDR1 SGHTA and CDR2 FQGNSA. V was trimmed by 6 bases and J by 2 bases, leaving 20 bases between them. CDR3 size: 16 residues. The CDR3 loop reads CASSFSWGAPTYEQYF. CDR3 DNA: TGTGCCAGCAGTTTTTCGTGGGGGGCCCCAACCTACGAGCAGTACTTC.

This clonotype showed up just a few times. This rearrangement joins TRBV20-1 to TRBJ2-7, with a weak D call TRBD2 (6 bases). The CDR3 has 12 amino acids. Germline CDR1 reads DFQATT; CDR2 reads SNEGSKA (reference sequence). Between the trimmed V and J ends, which lost 3 bases and 0 bases, there was a span of 6 bases. The CDR3 coding sequence is TGCAGTGCTAGCGGGAGCTCCTACGAGCAGTACTTC. The encoded protein is CSASGSSYEQYF.

This clonotype occurred a few times. This chain connects TRBV25-1 to TRBJ1-4, with TRBD1 identical over 7 bases. CDR3 length: 15 amino acids. J gave up 5 bases and V 2 bases, and 5 bases lay outside the gene matches. Germline V gene sequence: CDR1 MGHDK, CDR2 SYGVNS. CDR3 amino acids: CASSEPTGLNEKLFF. For the CDR3, the DNA is TGTGCCAGCAGTGAACCGACAGGGCTAAATGAAAAACTGTTTTTT.

In its sample, this clonotype was seen a few times. The V call is TRBV10-3, the J call TRBJ2-7; 7 bases are shared with TRBD1. From germline, CDR1 is ENHRY and CDR2 SYGVKD. This CDR3 spans 13 amino acids. Unmatched junction bases numbered 3, after V lost 4 bases and J lost 3 bases. As DNA, the CDR3 is TGTGCCATCAGTGGACAGGGAAACTACGAGCAGTACTTC. Translated: CAISGQGNYEQYF.

V gene TRBV7-9 combines with J gene TRBJ2-1; TRBD2 agrees at 8 bases. This CDR3 is 12 amino acids long. Looked up from germline, CDR1 is SEHNR and CDR2 is FQNEAQ (reference sequence). J was trimmed by 12 bases and V by 5 bases; bases with no gene match: 6. The CDR3 sequence is CASSRERGPQFF. The CDR3 nucleotides read TGTGCCAGCAGCCGCGAGCGGGGGCCGCAGTTCTTC.

This chain connects TRBV12-3 or TRBV12-4 to TRBJ1-1, with D possibly matching TRBD1 (6 bases). The CDR3 spans 15 residues. V was cut by 3 bases and J by 1 base, with 12 bases left in between. This CDR3 is CASSFKGEGNTEAFF. DNA of the CDR3: TGTGCCAGCAGTTTTAAGGGGGAAGGGAACACTGAAGCTTTCTTT.

The CDR3 spells CASSRSGVPGAQYF. The CDR3 DNA reads TGTGCCAGCAGCCGCAGCGGGGTTCCCGGGGCCCAGTACTTC. The chain joins TRBV27 to TRBJ2-5, with 7 bases lining up with TRBD2. Per germline, CDR1 MNHEY and CDR2 SMNVEV (reference sequence). The V gene end was trimmed by 6 bases and the J gene end by 9 bases; junction bases not matched to a gene: 13. The CDR3 contains 14 residues.

This clonotype was detected ten times or more. This chain uses TRBV20-1 with TRBJ1-2; no clear D gene. The CDR3 totals 15 residues. The V gene's germline CDR1 is DFQATT and CDR2 SNEGSKA (reference sequence). Trimming shortened V by 4 bases and J by 1 base, and 16 bases separated the two germline ends. CDR3 coding DNA: TGCAGTGCTAAGGCTTCGCCAGCTTTTAACTATGGCTACACCTTC. This codes for CSAKASPAFNYGYTF.

This clonotype was recorded a few times. The gene calls are TRBV12-3 or TRBV12-4 and TRBJ1-2; 9 bases fit TRBD1. This CDR3 contains 16 residues. V shed 5 bases and J 4 bases; nucleotides not matched to a gene: 11. The DNA for the CDR3 is TGTGCCAGCAGTCAAGGGACAGGGAACTTCCTCTATGGCTACACCTTC. Its protein product is CASSQGTGNFLYGYTF.

This clonotype has ten or more counts. The CDR3 sequence is CASSLNSDRGNSPLHF. The DNA for the CDR3 is TGTGCCAGCAGCTTAAACTCCGACAGGGGTAATTCACCCCTCCACTTT. The rearrangement uses TRBV7-8 and TRBJ1-6; 8 nucleotides line up with TRBD1. This CDR3 has 16 amino acids. Germline trimming cut 2 bases from V and 6 bases from J; bases unmatched to any gene: 6. Germline V gene data show CDR1 as SGHVS and CDR2 as FQNEAQ.